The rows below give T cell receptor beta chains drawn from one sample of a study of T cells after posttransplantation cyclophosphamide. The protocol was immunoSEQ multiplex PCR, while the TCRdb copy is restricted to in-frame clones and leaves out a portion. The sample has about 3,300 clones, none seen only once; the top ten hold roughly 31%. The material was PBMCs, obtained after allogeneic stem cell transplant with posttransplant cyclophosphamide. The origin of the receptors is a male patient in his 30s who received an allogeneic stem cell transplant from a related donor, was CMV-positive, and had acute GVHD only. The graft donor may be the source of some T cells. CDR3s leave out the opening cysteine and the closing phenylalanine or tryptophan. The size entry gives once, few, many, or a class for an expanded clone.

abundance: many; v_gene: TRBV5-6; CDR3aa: ASSPKGLQTRYEQY
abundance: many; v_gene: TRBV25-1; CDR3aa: ASRISGGATDTQY
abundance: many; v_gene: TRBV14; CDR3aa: ASSQERGGVPNEQF
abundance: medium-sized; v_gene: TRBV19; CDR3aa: ASSIGQSSYNEQF
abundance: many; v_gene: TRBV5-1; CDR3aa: ASSLQLTGELF
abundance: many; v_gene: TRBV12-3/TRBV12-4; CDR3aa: ASSGLAGGYGEQF
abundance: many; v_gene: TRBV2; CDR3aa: ASSILAGSGVTGELF
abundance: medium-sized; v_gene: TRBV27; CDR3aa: ASSLGTGKSHEQF
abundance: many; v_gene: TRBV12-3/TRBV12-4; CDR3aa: ASSLGHGGNTEAF
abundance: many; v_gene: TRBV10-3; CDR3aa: AITDTLYYGYT
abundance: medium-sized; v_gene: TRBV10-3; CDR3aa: AISESDNGGYT
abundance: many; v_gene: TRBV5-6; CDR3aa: ASSSLAGWSNRADTQY
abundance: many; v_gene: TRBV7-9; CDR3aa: ASTEGAGGNSPLH
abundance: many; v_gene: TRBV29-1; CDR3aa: SVRTVNTEAF